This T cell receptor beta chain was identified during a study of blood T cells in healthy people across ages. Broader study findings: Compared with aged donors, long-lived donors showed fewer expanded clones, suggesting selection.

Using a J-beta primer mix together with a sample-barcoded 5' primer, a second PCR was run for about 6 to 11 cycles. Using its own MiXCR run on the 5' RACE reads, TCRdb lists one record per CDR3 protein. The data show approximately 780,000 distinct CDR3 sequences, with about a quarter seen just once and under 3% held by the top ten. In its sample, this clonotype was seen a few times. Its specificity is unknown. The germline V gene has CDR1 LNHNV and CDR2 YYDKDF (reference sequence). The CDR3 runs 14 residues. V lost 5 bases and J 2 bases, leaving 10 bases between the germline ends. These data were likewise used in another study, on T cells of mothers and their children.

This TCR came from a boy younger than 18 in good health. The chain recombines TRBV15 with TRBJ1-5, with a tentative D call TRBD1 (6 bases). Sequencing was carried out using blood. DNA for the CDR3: TGTGCCACCAGCTCAACAGGGCGCAATCAGCCCCAGCATTTT. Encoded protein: CATSSTGRNQPQHF.